These 10 T cell receptor beta chains originate from one sample sequenced in a study of blood T cells in healthy people across ages (dated by TCRdb to about 2015). The library relied on 5' RACE. Sequencing was carried out with an Illumina HiSeq 2500. The second PCR ran for roughly 7 to 11 cycles and used a J-beta primer mix along with a sample-barcoded 5' primer. TCRdb trimmed public reads at Q25 via fastp, called clones via MiXCR and kept in-frame beta chains. Entries are consolidated by CDR3 protein sequence, retaining the most common genes and DNA. The sample contains over a million distinct CDR3 sequences, 45% of them found a single time. The ten largest clonotypes hold 15% to 20% of the sample. Material for sequencing was blood. These receptors all come from a woman in her fifties or sixties in good health.

The chain is built from TRBV6-1 and TRBJ2-7, with D perhaps assigned TRBD1 or TRBD2 (6 bases each). Per the germline V gene, CDR1 is MNHNS and CDR2 is SASEGT. V dropped 1 base and J dropped 2 bases, with 12 bases sitting between them. The CDR3 is made up of 15 amino acids. The CDR3 sequence is CASSEEGGIPYEQYF. CDR3 sequence (DNA): TGTGCCAGCAGTGAAGAGGGGGGCATCCCCTACGAGCAGTACTTC.

The chain carries TRBV29-1 and TRBJ2-1, with TRBD2 identical over 7 bases. CDR1 is SQVTM, CDR2 ANQGSEA, per germline. The V segment lost 5 bases and the J segment 11 bases; nucleotides outside the gene matches: 15. There are 14 residues in the CDR3. Written as DNA, the CDR3 is TGCAGCGTTATCCACGACCCAGCGGGACTGCAGCAGTTCTTC. As protein: CSVIHDPAGLQQFF.

Notes on this clonotype: Given a much more abundant clone one base away, this may be a read error. The CDR3 loop is CASSQASGSVVEQYF. The DNA for the CDR3 is TGTGCCAGCAGCCAAGCTAGCGGGAGTGTCGTTGAGCAGTACTTC. V usage is TRBV5-5 and J usage is TRBJ2-5; 10 nucleotides agree with TRBD2. Germline V gene data show CDR1 as SGHKS and CDR2 as YYEKEE (reference sequence). The CDR3 runs 15 residues. After removal of 4 bases from V and 11 bases from J, the junction contained 14 bases not matched to a gene.

The rearrangement joins TRBV3-1 to TRBJ2-7; D is undetermined. The better agreement between TRBJ2-4 and the DNA end casts doubt on the J call. This CDR3 comprises 15 residues. Germline CDR1 is LGHDT and CDR2 is YNNKEL (reference sequence). The DNA of the CDR3 is TGTGCCAGCAGCCAAGATCCGACCGTCAAAAACATTCAGTACTTC. Its protein product is CASSQDPTVKNIQYF.

The CDR3 DNA sequence: TGTGCCAGTAGACAGGGTCAGGGTCAGCCCCAGCATTTT. It codes for CASRQGQGQPQHF. This rearrangement joins TRBV6-2 or TRBV6-3 to TRBJ1-5, with TRBD1 matching 7 bases. V shed 9 bases, J shed 6 bases, and the junction held 8 bases outside the gene matches. Germline lookup yields CDR1 MNHEY and CDR2 SVGEGT. The CDR3 sequence is 13 residues long.

The chain combines TRBV3-1 with TRBJ1-2, with TRBD1 matching 10 bases. From germline, CDR1 is LGHDT and CDR2 YNNKEL (reference sequence). The CDR3 contains 16 residues. V gave up 6 bases and J gave up 7 bases; unmatched junction bases: 14. CDR3 in DNA: TGTGCCAGCAGGGCATGGGGGACAGGGGCTGACTCTGGCTACACCTTC. As protein: CASRAWGTGADSGYTF.

This clonotype has only a few counts. This chain joins TRBV7-2 and TRBJ2-3; 7 nucleotides match TRBD1. The germline CDR1 and CDR2 sequences are SGHTA and FQGNSA. The trim removed 4 bases at V and 1 base at J, leaving 5 bases unmatched. The CDR3 is 15 amino acids. The CDR3 nucleotides read TGTGCCAGCAGCTGGGGACAGCTAGGCACAGATACGCAGTATTTT. Encoded protein: CASSWGQLGTDTQYF. The whole variable domain, remainder taken from reference TRBV7-2 and TRBJ2-3, is GAGVSQSPSNKVTEKGKDVELRCDPISGHTALYWYRQSLGQGLEFLIYFQGNSAPDKSGLPSDRFSAERTGGSVSTLTIQRTQQEDSAVYLCASSWGQLGTDTQYFGPGTRLTVL.

The chain couples TRBV5-1 to TRBJ1-3; no clear D gene. Trimming took 4 bases from V and 0 from J, leaving 17 bases between them. The CDR3 is 17 amino acids. Per germline, CDR1 SGHRS and CDR2 YFSETQ. The DNA for the CDR3 is TGCGCCAGCAGCACCGACGGATCTGATAACTCTGGAAACACCATATATTTT. Translated, it gives CASSTDGSDNSGNTIYF.

Only one count was recorded for this clonotype. J is TRBJ1-2 and V is TRBV28; 7 bases align to TRBD1. The V gene end was trimmed by 5 bases and the J gene end by 5 bases; junction bases not matched to a gene: 14. Germline V CDR1 and CDR2: MDHEN, SYDVKM. The CDR3 sequence is 16 residues long. Here the CDR3 reads CASSQSLPGQSYGYTF. The CDR3 DNA reads as TGTGCCAGCAGTCAATCTCTCCCGGGACAGTCATATGGCTACACCTTC.

A few counts support this clonotype. The V gene is TRBV2, the J gene TRBJ2-4, with D tentatively TRBD1 (6 bases). This CDR3 contains 13 residues. V lost 5 bases to trimming and J lost 8 bases, with 13 bases between them. Germline V CDR1 and CDR2: SNHLY, FYNNEI. CDR3 sequence (DNA): TGTGCCAGCAGTAACAGGGAAGGGGACATTCAGTACTTC. Residues: CASSNREGDIQYF.